This T cell receptor beta chain originates from a study of graft-versus-host responses after intestinal transplantation. Study as a whole: Each patient got anti-thymocyte globulin induction, then tacrolimus and steroids for approximately 3 years.

Produced via immunoSEQ multiplex PCR; TCRdb's table is partial and in-frame only. This table has more than 65,000 clones, 92% appearing once. CDR3 length equals 18 residues. The germline gives CDR1 LGHNA, CDR2 YNFKEQ. J gave up 1 base and V 1 base, and 7 bases lay outside the gene matches. Remarks on this clone: Its matching antigen is unknown.

Findings and limits, study-wide: Some patients had graft-donor T cell macrochimerism, and their allografts showed high graft-versus-host to host-versus-graft clonal ratios. Circulating GvH clones peaking coincided with falling HvG clones soon after transplant. Present in recipient marrow, GvH clones included some that appeared first in ileum or blood.

V is TRBV4-2 and J is TRBJ2-5, with TRBD2 matching over 12 bases. The sample in question was unstimulated CD8+ T cells sorted from spleen or lymph node cells, obtained before transplant. This clonotype originated in a human donor who was the organ donor for an intestinal transplant. The CDR3 DNA is TGTGCCAGCAGCCAAGCGCGTGGGACTAGCGGGCGCCAAGAGACCCAGTACTTC. It codes for CASSQARGTSGRQETQYF.